This TCR beta chain was sequenced for a study of T cells in Graves' hyperthyroidism and ophthalmopathy. Trimming took off 8 bases at V and 5 bases at J, with 7 bases between the two ends. Germline CDR1 MDHEN, CDR2 SYDVKM. The CDR3 loop spans 12 amino acids. Regions amplified from RNA transcripts were the TCR beta CDR3 regions. An initial round of RT-PCR targeting the TCR CDR3 relied on the HTBI primer set. A single record per CDR3 protein comes from TCRdb applying MiXCR to the multiplex PCR reads. The table shows 300,000 to 400,000 distinct CDR3 sequences, with 14% occurring only once. This clonotype was recorded many times.

The receptor comes from a woman aged 25-40 years with Graves' ophthalmopathy. The genes are TRBV28 and TRBJ1-6; no firm D call. Material: blood. The CDR3 DNA is TGTGCCAGCCTTGGGAATAATTCACCCCTCCACTTT. Translating gives CASLGNNSPLHF. The whole variable domain, remainder taken from reference TRBV28 and TRBJ1-6, is DVKVTQSSRYLVKRTGEKVFLECVQDMDHENMFWYRQDPGLGLRLIYFSYDVKMKEKGDIPEGYSVSREKKERFSLILESASTNQTSMYLCASLGNNSPLHFGNGTRLTVT.